What follows are 23 T cell receptor beta chains derived from one specimen sequenced in a study of cytomegalovirus exposure and HLA in healthy donors. The PCR had 60 Vbeta and 13 Jbeta primers. Sequencing was performed with immunoSEQ multiplex PCR; in TCRdb, only in-frame clones are kept and a portion is missing. Its listing shows 95,000 to 150,000 clones. The material sequenced was PBMCs. The source is a man aged 35 to 55 in good health and CMV-seronegative.

This chain links TRBV15 with TRBJ2-3; a possible D gene is TRBD2 (5 bases). Trimming pared 3 bases from V and 0 bases from J, leaving 10 bases between. CDR3 length: 15 residues. Germline V CDR1 and CDR2: LNHNV, YYDKDF (reference sequence). The CDR3 region has the DNA TGTGCCACCAGCAGTAAAAGGACTAGCACAGATACGCAGTATTTT. It translates to CATSSKRTSTDTQYF.

V is TRBV7-3 and J is TRBJ1-1, with a tentative D call TRBD1 (5 bases). The V end lost 5 bases, the J end lost 4 bases, and 14 bases lay between the germline ends. The CDR3 length is 14 residues. Per germline, CDR1 SGHTA and CDR2 FQGTGA. The CDR3 is CASSTTNGGTEAFF. CDR3 DNA sequence: TGTGCCAGCAGCACCACGAACGGGGGCACTGAAGCTTTCTTT. Full variable domain (outside the CDR3, taken from reference TRBV7-3 and TRBJ1-1): GAGVSQTPSNKVTEKGKYVELRCDPISGHTALYWYRQSLGQGPEFLIYFQGTGAADDSGLPNDRFFAVRPEGSVSTLKIQRTERGDSAVYLCASSTTNGGTEAFFGQGTRLTVV.

The chain joins TRBV7-2 to TRBJ1-2; 9 bases match TRBD1. There are 14 residues in the CDR3. Germline V lookup: CDR1 SGHTA, CDR2 FQGNSA. V lost 5 bases to trimming and J lost 8 bases; unmatched junction nucleotides: 9. This CDR3 is CASSPTGGLSGYTF. The DNA for the CDR3 is TGTGCCAGCAGCCCGACAGGGGGTCTGTCAGGCTACACCTTC.

The chain carries TRBV10-3 and TRBJ2-7; D is unclear. Germline V lookup: CDR1 ENHRY, CDR2 SYGVKD. Trimming left V 4 bases short and J 2 bases short, with 9 bases between. The CDR3 has 13 amino acids. The chain's CDR3 is CAISGAGTYEQYF. In DNA, the CDR3 is TGTGCCATCAGTGGTGCAGGCACCTACGAGCAGTACTTC.

The gene calls are TRBV5-4 and TRBJ1-2; 11 bases align to TRBD1. Germline loops: CDR1 SGHNT, CDR2 YYREEE (reference sequence). The J segment lost 3 bases and the V segment lost 2 bases, leaving 3 bases of the junction unmatched. This CDR3 is built from 15 residues. The CDR3 bases are TGTGCCAGCAGCTTCGGGACAGGGGGACACTATGGCTACACCTTC. This encodes CASSFGTGGHYGYTF.

The rearrangement uses TRBV11-3 and TRBJ1-4, with D unclear. Trimming stripped 5 bases from V and 8 bases from J, with 18 bases between. CDR3 size: 15 residues. Per the germline V gene, CDR1 is SGHNT and CDR2 is YENEEA. The CDR3, as DNA: TGTGCCAGCAGCCCTAGGGCGGGTGCCGAGGAAAAACTGTTTTTT. Translated: CASSPRAGAEEKLFF.

J is TRBJ2-7 and V is TRBV27; D is perhaps TRBD1 (5 bases). Germline CDR1 and CDR2: MNHEY and SMNVEV (reference sequence). V lost 5 bases to trimming and J lost 2 bases, with 22 bases between them. The CDR3 covers 17 residues. The CDR3 loop is CASSLHSTDQVTYEQYF. CDR3 DNA sequence: TGTGCCAGCAGTCTACACTCGACAGACCAAGTCACCTACGAGCAGTACTTC.

The V and J genes are TRBV30 and TRBJ2-5; unclear D gene. The length of the CDR3 is 13 residues. Trimming pared 4 bases from V and 1 base from J, leaving 10 bases between. Germline V gene sequence: CDR1 GTSNPN, CDR2 SVGIG (reference sequence). The CDR3, as DNA: TGTGCCTGGACCCCTCCCTTCCAAGAGACCCAGTACTTC. Residues: CAWTPPFQETQYF.

The rearrangement uses TRBV7-2 and TRBJ2-7; unclear D gene. The V and J ends lost 0 bases and 0 bases respectively, with 6 bases between them. The CDR3 is 14 amino acids. Germline CDR1 is SGHTA and CDR2 is FQGNSA. The CDR3 region has the DNA TGTGCCAGCAGCTTAGCCGTTAACTCCTACGAGCAGTACTTC. It specifies CASSLAVNSYEQYF. The full variable domain, its missing parts supplied by reference TRBV7-2 and TRBJ2-7, is GAGVSQSPSNKVTEKGKDVELRCDPISGHTALYWYRQSLGQGLEFLIYFQGNSAPDKSGLPSDRFSAERTGGSVSTLTIQRTQQEDSAVYLCASSLAVNSYEQYFGPGTRLTVT.

Note on this clone: In the same sample, other DNA sequences code for this CDR3. The V call is TRBV29-1, the J call TRBJ2-3; the D is unclear. Germline values: CDR1 SQVTM, CDR2 ANQGSEA. This CDR3 contains 12 residues. Trimming stripped 2 bases from V and 4 bases from J, with 7 bases between. CDR3 sequence: CSVESGADTQYF. The CDR3 coding sequence is TGCAGCGTTGAATCCGGTGCAGATACGCAGTATTTT.

The chain links TRBV7-9 to TRBJ2-5, with TRBD2 identical over 9 bases. Germline V CDR1 and CDR2: SEHNR, FQNEAQ (reference sequence). This CDR3 spans 17 amino acids. V shed 3 bases, J shed 4 bases, and the junction held 12 bases outside the gene matches. CDR3 sequence reads: CASSFSGSGRIGETQYF. As DNA, the CDR3 is TGTGCCAGCAGCTTCAGTGGTAGCGGGAGAATCGGAGAGACCCAGTACTTC.

V usage is TRBV15 and J usage is TRBJ1-2, with a weak D call TRBD1 (5 bases). V was shortened by 0 bases and J by 8 bases, with 13 bases between the two germline ends. The CDR3 totals 14 residues. CDR1 and CDR2 (germline): LNHNV, YYDKDF (reference sequence). For the CDR3, the DNA is TGTGCCACCAGCAGAGATCGACAGATGTACGGCTACACCTTC. Protein sequence: CATSRDRQMYGYTF. Full variable domain (outside the CDR3, taken from reference TRBV15 and TRBJ1-2): DAMVIQNPRYQVTQFGKPVTLSCSQTLNHNVMYWYQQKSSQAPKLLFHYYDKDFNNEADTPDNFQSRRPNTSFCFLDIRSPGLGDTAMYLCATSRDRQMYGYTFGSGTRLTVV.

V is TRBV10-1 and J is TRBJ2-1; D is possibly TRBD2 (5 bases). This CDR3 region has 14 residues. The V gene's germline CDR1 is WNHNN and CDR2 SYGVQD (reference sequence). This chain's CDR3 is CVQSLPEEIGEQFF. CDR3 bases: TGCGTCCAGAGTCTACCGGAGGAGATTGGTGAGCAGTTCTTC.

The genes are TRBV11-2 and TRBJ2-1; D perhaps matches TRBD2 (5 bases). CDR1 is SGHAT, CDR2 FQNNGV, per germline. The CDR3 is 16 amino acids. Trimming removed 2 bases from V and 4 bases from J, with 15 bases in between. CDR3 bases: TGTGCCAGCAGCTTATTAAAAGGCGGGTTGTACAATGAGCAGTTCTTC. Translated: CASSLLKGGLYNEQFF.

This chain joins TRBV11-3 and TRBJ2-1; the match to TRBD1 covers 10 bases. Trimming took 3 bases from V and 6 from J; bases not matched to a gene: 2. The CDR3 sequence is 14 residues long. CDR1 and CDR2 (germline): SGHNT, YENEEA. DNA for the CDR3: TGTGCCAGCAGCTTCGGGACAGGGGTCAATGAGCAGTTCTTC. Translated, it gives CASSFGTGVNEQFF.

The chain recombines TRBV2 with TRBJ1-2, with 7 bases matching TRBD1. Germline loops: CDR1 SNHLY, CDR2 FYNNEI. This CDR3 contains 14 residues. V dropped 6 bases and J dropped 4; count of bases not matched to a gene: 8. CDR3 nucleotides: TGTGCCAGCAGGACAGGGTCGGGACTCTATGGCTACACCTTC. It yields the protein CASRTGSGLYGYTF.

The rearrangement joins TRBV19 to TRBJ2-1, with 9 bases aligning to TRBD2. Per the germline V gene, CDR1 is LNHDA and CDR2 is SQIVND (reference sequence). The length of the CDR3 is 14 residues. V dropped 2 bases and J dropped 9; count of bases not matched to a gene: 5. As DNA, the CDR3 is TGTGCCAGTAGTATACAGCGGGGGGAGGTTGAGCAGTTCTTC. This encodes CASSIQRGEVEQFF.

This chain joins TRBV4-2 and TRBJ1-5, with a weak D call TRBD1 (6 bases). CDR3 length: 15 residues. From germline, CDR1 is LGHNA and CDR2 YNFKEQ. V was shortened by 0 bases and J by 4 bases, with 10 bases between the two germline ends. CDR3 protein: CASSQEGQLNQPQHF. The CDR3 coding sequence is TGTGCCAGCAGCCAAGAAGGACAGCTAAATCAGCCCCAGCATTTT.

The gene calls are TRBV2 and TRBJ2-5; 11 positions agree with TRBD1. The CDR3 contains 15 residues. The germline CDR1 and CDR2 sequences are SNHLY and FYNNEI. J gave up 6 bases and V 6 bases, and 9 bases lay outside the gene matches. This CDR3 reads CASSPGTGGAKTQYF. For the CDR3, the DNA is TGTGCCAGCAGCCCCGGGACAGGGGGAGCGAAGACCCAGTACTTC.

The chain recombines TRBV5-4 with TRBJ2-7, with 7 nucleotides matching TRBD1. The CDR3 has 14 residues. Germline CDR1 is SGHNT and CDR2 is YYREEE (reference sequence). Trimming removed 3 bases from V and 1 base from J; junction bases left unmatched: 4. The CDR3 nucleotides are TGTGCCAGCAGCTCCGGGACAGTTTCCTACGAGCAGTACTTC. Encoded protein: CASSSGTVSYEQYF. Filled out from reference TRBV5-4 and TRBJ2-7, the complete variable domain reads ETGVTQSPTHLIKTRGQQVTLRCSSQSGHNTVSWYQQALGQGPQFIFQYYREEENGRGNFPPRFSGLQFPNYSSELNVNALELDDSALYLCASSSGTVSYEQYFGPGTRLTVT.

This rearrangement joins TRBV5-4 to TRBJ2-6; D may be TRBD2 (7 bases). This CDR3 comprises 17 residues. The V end lost 7 bases, the J end lost 0 bases, and 17 bases lay between the germline ends. The germline gives CDR1 SGHNT, CDR2 YYREEE (reference sequence). This CDR3 is CASHWGGRSSGANVLTF. The CDR3, as DNA: TGTGCCAGCCACTGGGGGGGCCGGAGCTCTGGGGCCAACGTCCTGACTTTC. The full variable domain, with the rest looked up from reference TRBV5-4 and TRBJ2-6, is ETGVTQSPTHLIKTRGQQVTLRCSSQSGHNTVSWYQQALGQGPQFIFQYYREEENGRGNFPPRFSGLQFPNYSSELNVNALELDDSALYLCASHWGGRSSGANVLTFGAGSRLTVL.

The chain carries TRBV5-4 and TRBJ2-7; 8 nucleotides match TRBD2. Germline V lookup: CDR1 SGHNT, CDR2 YYREEE (reference sequence). Germline trimming cut 1 base from V and 2 bases from J; bases unmatched to any gene: 5. The CDR3 length is 15 residues. The CDR3 here is CASSLKQGLAYEQYF. The CDR3 nucleotides are TGTGCCAGCAGCTTGAAACAGGGACTAGCCTACGAGCAGTACTTC.

This chain connects TRBV28 to TRBJ2-5, with D possibly matching TRBD1 (6 bases). Germline assignment: CDR1 MDHEN and CDR2 SYDVKM. This CDR3 region has 15 residues. The V end lost 6 bases, the J end lost 4 bases, and 18 bases lay between the germline ends. This CDR3 is CASSTIWTEIETQYF. The CDR3 region has the DNA TGTGCCAGCAGCACTATCTGGACAGAGATAGAGACCCAGTACTTC.